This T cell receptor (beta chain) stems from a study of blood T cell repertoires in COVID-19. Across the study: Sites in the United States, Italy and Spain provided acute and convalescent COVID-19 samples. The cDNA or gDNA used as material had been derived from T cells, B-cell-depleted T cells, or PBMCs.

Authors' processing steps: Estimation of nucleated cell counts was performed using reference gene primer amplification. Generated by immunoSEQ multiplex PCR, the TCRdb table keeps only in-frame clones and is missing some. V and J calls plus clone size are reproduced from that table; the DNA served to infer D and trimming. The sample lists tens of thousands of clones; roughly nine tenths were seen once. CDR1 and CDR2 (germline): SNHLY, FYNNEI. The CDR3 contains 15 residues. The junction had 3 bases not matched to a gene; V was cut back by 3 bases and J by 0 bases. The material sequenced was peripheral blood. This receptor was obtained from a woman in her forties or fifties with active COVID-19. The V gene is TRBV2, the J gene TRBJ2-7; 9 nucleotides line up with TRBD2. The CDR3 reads CASSEGLASSYEQYF. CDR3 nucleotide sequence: TGTGCCAGCAGTGAGGGACTAGCAAGCTCCTACGAGCAGTACTTC.